These 26 T cell receptor beta chains came from one sample sequenced in a study of blood T cell repertoires in COVID-19. Profiling relied on immunoSEQ multiplex PCR, and the TCRdb table lists in-frame clones only, not all of them. The sample has over 200,000 clones; 81% are singletons. The specimen was peripheral blood. These receptors were collected from a woman of 80 years or more with acute or convalescent COVID-19.

The V and J genes are TRBV5-4 and TRBJ2-6; tentatively, D is TRBD2 (6 bases). The germline V and J ends were trimmed by 1 base and 0 bases, with 11 bases remaining between them. Germline V lookup: CDR1 SGHNT, CDR2 YYREEE (reference sequence). CDR3 length: 17 amino acids. CDR3 protein: CASSLFKGLSGANVLTF. CDR3 in DNA: TGTGCCAGCAGCTTGTTTAAGGGACTCTCTGGGGCCAACGTCCTGACTTTC.

The V gene is TRBV28, the J gene TRBJ2-7, with TRBD1 matching 7 bases. The CDR3 is 14 residues long. Germline V gives CDR1 MDHEN, CDR2 SYDVKM. V shed 6 bases and J 1 base; nucleotides not matched to a gene: 6. In nucleotides, the CDR3 is TGTGCCAGCAGAAGAGGGGGCAGGTCCTACGAGCAGTACTTC. Protein product: CASRRGGRSYEQYF.

The rearrangement links TRBV18 to TRBJ1-1; 8 bases line up with TRBD1. V lost 3 bases, J lost 1 base, and 10 bases stayed unmatched. Germline V gene sequence: CDR1 KGHSH, CDR2 LQKENI. The CDR3 is 17 amino acids. The CDR3 reads CASSPAQGARGNTEAFF. The CDR3 DNA reads TGTGCCAGCTCACCGGCCCAGGGGGCACGGGGGAACACTGAAGCTTTCTTT.

This chain joins TRBV30 and TRBJ2-7; possible D gene TRBD2, 6 bases. Germline lookup yields CDR1 GTSNPN and CDR2 SVGIG (reference sequence). The V and J ends lost 5 bases and 6 bases respectively, with 20 bases between them. The CDR3 has 14 residues. CDR3 residues: CAWSSGDSSAEQYF. For the CDR3, the DNA is TGTGCCTGGTCCTCGGGGGACTCCTCCGCCGAGCAGTACTTC.

The V and J genes are TRBV18 and TRBJ2-1; tentative D call: TRBD1 (6 bases). CDR1 and CDR2 (germline): KGHSH, LQKENI. Between the trimmed V and J ends, which lost 4 bases and 1 base, there was a span of 11 bases. The CDR3 has 15 residues. The CDR3 spells CASSQDSQSYNEQFF. CDR3 nucleotide sequence: TGTGCCAGCTCACAGGACAGCCAATCCTACAATGAGCAGTTCTTC.

The rearrangement joins TRBV6-6 to TRBJ2-3, with a possible D match to TRBD1 (5 bases). From germline, CDR1 is MNHNY and CDR2 SVGAGI (reference sequence). Trimming shortened V by 5 bases and J by 6 bases, and 9 bases separated the two germline ends. The CDR3 consists of 12 residues. The DNA for the CDR3 is TGTGCCAGCAGTCCGTCAGGGGATACGCAGTATTTT. Translated: CASSPSGDTQYF.

This clone was seen a single time. The chain has TRBV19 and TRBJ2-2; 8 bases are a match to TRBD1. This CDR3 contains 14 residues. Germline CDR1 reads LNHDA; CDR2 reads SQIVND (reference sequence). V dropped 3 bases and J dropped 4; count of bases not matched to a gene: 1. The CDR3 DNA is TGTGCCAGTAGTATTACAGGGGGCACCGGGGAGCTGTTTTTT. Residues: CASSITGGTGELFF.

Concerning this clone itself: This sample also contains other DNA sequences that code for the same CDR3. This chain links TRBV6-5 with TRBJ2-3, with a tentative D call TRBD2 (6 bases). The ends were cut back, 6 bases at V and 1 base at J, with 8 bases in the middle. Germline V gene data show CDR1 as MNHEY and CDR2 as SVGAGI. This CDR3 is 13 amino acids long. In DNA form, the CDR3 reads TGTGCCAGCAGACCTAGCGGCACAGATACGCAGTATTTT. Translation gives CASRPSGTDTQYF.

This clone has a handful of counts. This chain links TRBV12-3 or TRBV12-4 with TRBJ1-6; D remains unclear. The CDR3 length is 11 residues. Trimming took off 6 bases at V and 12 bases at J, with 9 bases between the two ends. This chain's CDR3 is CASSPGGPLHF. The CDR3 DNA is TGTGCCAGCAGCCCCGGTGGACCCCTCCACTTT.

The rearrangement links TRBV10-2 to TRBJ2-1; no definite D call. Between the trimmed V and J ends, which lost 8 bases and 8 bases, there was a span of 10 bases. This CDR3 is 11 amino acids long. Germline V CDR1 and CDR2: WSHSY, SAAADI. The chain's CDR3 is CASRPADEQFF. CDR3 in DNA: TGCGCCAGCCGGCCGGCGGATGAGCAGTTCTTC.

The chain is built from TRBV27 and TRBJ1-3, with D unclear. V was trimmed by 5 bases and J by 7 bases, leaving 18 bases between them. The CDR3 totals 15 residues. CDR1 MNHEY and CDR2 SMNVEV come from the germline V gene (reference sequence). The CDR3 DNA sequence: TGTGCCAGCAGTGATCGTGAGGGCCCGAGGAACACCATATATTTT. Amino acid sequence: CASSDREGPRNTIYF.

The rearrangement uses TRBV9 and TRBJ1-2, with TRBD1 matching 7 bases. V gave up 3 bases and J gave up 8 bases; unmatched junction bases: 22. The CDR3 totals 18 residues. CDR1 is SGDLS, CDR2 YYNGEE, per germline. The CDR3 DNA follows: TGTGCCAGCAGCGCGCCCCTTAGGGGACAGAGGGAGCCAGGGGGCTACACCTTC. Protein: CASSAPLRGQREPGGYTF.

This chain joins TRBV9 and TRBJ2-7, with 13 bases matching TRBD2. The V segment lost 4 bases and the J segment 3 bases; nucleotides outside the gene matches: 7. The CDR3 sequence is 16 residues long. Germline values: CDR1 SGDLS, CDR2 YYNGEE. Here the CDR3 reads CASSQTGTSGVYEQYF. The CDR3 DNA is TGTGCCAGCAGCCAAACGGGGACTAGCGGGGTCTACGAGCAGTACTTC.

V and J are TRBV19 and TRBJ1-5, with a tentative D call TRBD1 (6 bases). This CDR3 contains 13 residues. CDR1 and CDR2 from the germline V gene are LNHDA and SQIVND (reference sequence). With 6 bases removed from V and 6 bases from J, the gap between germline ends came to 12 bases. CDR3: CASRGGGSQPQHF. In nucleotides, the CDR3 is TGTGCCAGTAGGGGGGGCGGGAGTCAGCCCCAGCATTTT.

The chain couples TRBV5-6 to TRBJ1-2, with 10 bases that match TRBD1. The CDR3 is made up of 17 amino acids. CDR1 is SGHDT, CDR2 YYEEEE, per germline. Trimming took 1 base from V and 8 from J; bases not matched to a gene: 14. CDR3 sequence reads: CASSLPSGTGVFYGYTF. The CDR3 bases are TGTGCCAGCAGCTTGCCTTCCGGGACAGGGGTTTTTTACGGCTACACCTTC.

The rearrangement joins TRBV27 to TRBJ1-2; 9 bases align to TRBD1. Per germline, CDR1 MNHEY and CDR2 SMNVEV (reference sequence). This CDR3 is 16 amino acids long. J lost 5 bases, V lost 0 bases, and 7 bases had no gene match. The CDR3 coding sequence is TGTGCCAGCAGTTTATCACCTGGGACAGGGAAATATGGCTACACCTTC. As protein: CASSLSPGTGKYGYTF.

V is TRBV28 and J is TRBJ2-1; TRBD2 matches at 9 bases. The CDR3 contains 17 residues. Germline CDR1 is MDHEN and CDR2 is SYDVKM. The J segment lost 5 bases and the V segment lost 3 bases, leaving 11 bases of the junction unmatched. The DNA of the CDR3 is TGTGCCAGCAGTTTCCCCGCGGGAGGGGTTAGAAACAATGAGCAGTTCTTC. It yields the protein CASSFPAGGVRNNEQFF.

This sequence joins TRBV14 and TRBJ2-1, with D unclear. Germline V gives CDR1 SGHDN, CDR2 FVKESK. The CDR3 sequence is 11 residues long. Trimming cost V 1 base and J 11 bases, with 6 bases left between them. This CDR3 reads CASSQVNKQFF. The CDR3 DNA is TGTGCCAGCAGCCAAGTTAACAAGCAGTTCTTC. The full variable domain, in which reference TRBV14 and TRBJ2-1 provide the parts outside the CDR3, is EAGVTQFPSHSVIEKGQTVTLRCDPISGHDNLYWYRRVMGKEIKFLLHFVKESKQDESGMPNNRFLAERTGGTYSTLKVQPAELEDSGVYFCASSQVNKQFFGPGTRLTVL.

The V and J genes are TRBV18 and TRBJ2-4, with D perhaps TRBD2 (5 bases). Germline V CDR1 and CDR2: KGHSH, LQKENI. This CDR3 spans 14 amino acids. Trimming pared 2 bases from V and 4 bases from J, leaving 9 bases between. CDR3 region: CASSPEGLKNIQYF. As DNA, the CDR3 is TGTGCCAGCTCACCAGAGGGCTTGAAAAACATTCAGTACTTC.

V is TRBV5-4 and J is TRBJ2-3, with D perhaps TRBD1 (5 bases). V was shortened by 0 bases and J by 2 bases, with 10 bases between the two germline ends. This CDR3 is 15 amino acids long. Germline values: CDR1 SGHNT, CDR2 YYREEE (reference sequence). The CDR3 region is CASSLGGPDTDTQYF. DNA of the CDR3: TGTGCCAGCAGCTTGGGGGGCCCTGACACAGATACGCAGTATTTT.

The chain links TRBV12-5 to TRBJ2-1; 10 nucleotides match TRBD2. The V segment lost 0 bases and the J segment 1 base; nucleotides outside the gene matches: 9. CDR1 LGHNT and CDR2 FRNRAP come from the germline V gene. The CDR3 loop spans 19 amino acids. The DNA of the CDR3 is TGTGCTAGTGGTTTGGTACGCCTAGCGGGAGTAGGATCCTACAATGAGCAGTTCTTC. The encoded protein is CASGLVRLAGVGSYNEQFF.

This clone has more than one count but fewer than ten. This chain joins TRBV18 and TRBJ1-1; D is uncertain. The CDR3 extends over 13 amino acids. V was trimmed by 6 bases and J by 1 base, leaving 9 bases between them. Germline CDR1 KGHSH, CDR2 LQKENI. The CDR3, as DNA: TGTGCCAGCTCCCGGGAAGGGAACACTGAAGCTTTCTTT. This translates into CASSREGNTEAFF. The full variable domain, its missing parts supplied by reference TRBV18 and TRBJ1-1, is NAGVMQNPRHLVRRRGQEARLRCSPMKGHSHVYWYRQLPEEGLKFMVYLQKENIIDESGMPKERFSAEFPKEGPSILRIQQVVRGDSAAYFCASSREGNTEAFFGQGTRLTVV.

The gene calls are TRBV7-8 and TRBJ2-7, with TRBD1 identical over 8 bases. The V segment lost 5 bases and the J segment 5 bases; nucleotides outside the gene matches: 8. The germline CDR1 and CDR2 sequences are SGHVS and FQNEAQ. This CDR3 contains 14 residues. The CDR3 here is CASSIIGQGDEQYF. The CDR3 DNA reads TGTGCCAGCAGCATAATTGGACAGGGTGACGAGCAGTACTTC.

Here the CDR3 DNA reads TGTGCCAGCAGCCCCAACGAGCGGGGGTACACAGATACGCAGTATTTT. Encoded protein: CASSPNERGYTDTQYF. The chain couples TRBV14 to TRBJ2-3, with 8 positions matching TRBD2. The germline gives CDR1 SGHDN, CDR2 FVKESK. The CDR3 totals 16 residues. J was trimmed by 2 bases and V by 4 bases; bases with no gene match: 8.

Only one count was recorded for this clone. The rearrangement links TRBV5-4 to TRBJ2-1; 7 bases agree with TRBD2. This CDR3 is built from 15 residues. The junction had 6 bases not matched to a gene; V was cut back by 2 bases and J by 4 bases. The V gene's germline CDR1 is SGHNT and CDR2 YYREEE (reference sequence). Here the CDR3 DNA reads TGTGCCAGCAGCTTAGGAGGGAGGGGTTACAATGAGCAGTTCTTC. It encodes CASSLGGRGYNEQFF.

The rearrangement links TRBV18 to TRBJ2-5; TRBD1 matches 9 bases. The junction had 9 bases not matched to a gene; V was cut back by 3 bases and J by 1 base. CDR1 is KGHSH and CDR2 is LQKENI in the germline V gene. The CDR3 has 17 residues. The CDR3 coding sequence is TGTGCCAGCTCACCGCTACAGGGGGCGCCCGGCCAAGAGACCCAGTACTTC. Residues: CASSPLQGAPGQETQYF.